One and the same sample provided the 12 T cell receptor beta chains below, sequenced in a study of control samples from healthy donors and cancer patients. Generated by immunoSEQ multiplex PCR, the TCRdb table keeps only in-frame clones and is missing some. Of over 15,000 clones listed, roughly nine tenths are singletons. Sequences were obtained from PBMCs. These receptors all stem from a man between 60 and 70 years old with head and neck cancer.

The chain employs TRBV5-6 and TRBJ2-7, with D possibly being TRBD2 (5 bases). V was cut by 0 bases and J by 4 bases, with 8 bases left in between. CDR1 SGHDT and CDR2 YYEEEE come from the germline V gene. CDR3 length: 13 residues. This chain's CDR3 is CASSLDSGYEQYF. The CDR3, as DNA: TGTGCCAGCAGCTTGGACAGCGGTTACGAGCAGTACTTC. The complete variable domain, with remaining parts taken from reference TRBV5-6 and TRBJ2-7, reads DAGVTQSPTHLIKTRGQQVTLRCSPKSGHDTVSWYQQALGQGPQFIFQYYEEEERQRGNFPDRFSGHQFPNYSSELNVNALLLGDSALYLCASSLDSGYEQYFGPGTRLTVT.

This clone appeared a single time. The chain joins TRBV2 to TRBJ2-2; D remains unclear. Germline V gene lookup returns CDR1 SNHLY and CDR2 FYNNEI. The CDR3 is made up of 14 amino acids. V lost 7 bases and J 7 bases, leaving 16 bases between the germline ends. The CDR3 DNA is TGTGCCAGCATTGAGGCAGCTTCCTTCGGGGAGCTGTTTTTT. Translated, it gives CASIEAASFGELFF.

This rearrangement joins TRBV7-2 to TRBJ1-6; D is ambiguous. V gave up 2 bases and J gave up 9 bases, with 11 bases separating them. Germline CDR1 and CDR2: SGHTA and FQGNSA. This CDR3 comprises 14 residues. The CDR3 loop is CASSLIRVGSPLHF. DNA for the CDR3: TGTGCCAGCAGCTTAATTAGGGTTGGTTCACCCCTCCACTTT.

V gene TRBV29-1 combines with J gene TRBJ2-3, with 16 bases matching TRBD2. The CDR3 is 19 residues long. The V and J ends lost 5 bases and 2 bases, in that order; junction bases with no gene match: 13. Germline V gives CDR1 SQVTM, CDR2 ANQGSEA. The CDR3 coding sequence is TGCAGCGTTCCCCCGGGACTAGCGGGGGGGCCGCTGATCACAGATACGCAGTATTTT. Its translation: CSVPPGLAGGPLITDTQYF.

The chain carries TRBV7-8 and TRBJ1-6, with 10 bases identical to TRBD1. The CDR3 is 17 residues long. The V gene end was trimmed by 0 bases and the J gene end by 8 bases; junction bases not matched to a gene: 7. Germline V gene data show CDR1 as SGHVS and CDR2 as FQNEAQ. The CDR3 sequence: CASSLALFGTGDSPLHF. The CDR3 region has the DNA TGTGCCAGCAGCTTAGCGCTCTTCGGGACAGGGGATTCACCCCTCCACTTT.

This clone was observed once. V usage is TRBV6-5 and J usage is TRBJ2-2; D is uncertain. The germline gives CDR1 MNHEY, CDR2 SVGAGI. This CDR3 has 15 amino acids. Trimming pared 2 bases from V and 4 bases from J, leaving 11 bases between. CDR3 sequence (DNA): TGTGCCAGCAGTTACCGGGCGTTCTCCACCGGGGAGCTGTTTTTT. This codes for CASSYRAFSTGELFF.

For this clone: The identical CDR3 is also encoded by other nucleotide sequences in the sample. The chain links TRBV29-1 to TRBJ1-2, with D possibly matching TRBD1 (6 bases). The CDR3 runs 16 residues. Germline values: CDR1 SQVTM, CDR2 ANQGSEA. V lost 3 bases and J lost 4, with 21 bases in between. CDR3: CSVEDPRGRVIYGYTF. CDR3 bases: TGCAGCGTTGAGGATCCCCGGGGGCGAGTGATCTATGGCTACACCTTC.

The rearrangement uses TRBV5-6 and TRBJ1-2; D not certain. The CDR3 totals 14 residues. Trimming took 4 bases from V and 4 from J, leaving 14 bases between them. Germline V gene data show CDR1 as SGHDT and CDR2 as YYEEEE. CDR3 protein: CASSDADGFYGYTF. The CDR3 region has the DNA TGTGCCAGCAGCGACGCCGACGGGTTCTATGGCTACACCTTC.

The gene calls are TRBV19 and TRBJ1-2; D perhaps matches TRBD1 (6 bases). This CDR3 has 14 amino acids. V was clipped by 1 base and J by 4 bases, with 10 bases between them. Germline CDR1 is LNHDA and CDR2 is SQIVND (reference sequence). As DNA, the CDR3 is TGTGCCAGTAGTATAGGACAGGTTACCTATGGCTACACCTTC. Amino acid sequence: CASSIGQVTYGYTF.

The CDR3 reads CASSPGQGESGNTIYF. CDR3 coding DNA: TGTGCCAGCAGCCCCGGACAGGGGGAATCGGGAAACACCATATATTTT. This chain joins TRBV4-2 and TRBJ1-3; 10 bases map to TRBD1. V was pared by 4 bases and J by 4 bases, with 7 bases of the junction left unmatched. Germline values: CDR1 LGHNA, CDR2 YNFKEQ. The CDR3 is made up of 16 amino acids.

V is TRBV7-2 and J is TRBJ2-7; no reliable D call. V lost 5 bases to trimming and J lost 4 bases, with 15 bases between them. The CDR3 extends over 14 amino acids. The germline gives CDR1 SGHTA, CDR2 FQGNSA. The CDR3: CASSPSWAVYEQYF. In nucleotides, the CDR3 is TGTGCCAGCAGCCCAAGCTGGGCGGTATACGAGCAGTACTTC.

This sequence joins TRBV6-1 and TRBJ2-5, with 12 nucleotides matching TRBD2. The germline CDR1 and CDR2 sequences are MNHNS and SASEGT. Trimming cost V 0 bases and J 4 bases; bases outside gene matches: 12. The CDR3 covers 19 residues. The CDR3: CASSEAVLAGGPGSETQYF. Written as DNA, the CDR3 is TGTGCCAGCAGTGAAGCTGTACTAGCGGGGGGCCCTGGGTCAGAGACCCAGTACTTC.